This paragraph covers one T cell receptor beta chain sequence. Specified time point: newly diagnosed GD, antithyroid drugs for less than 3 months. PBMC-derived RNA was used for the TCR library. This record belongs to a study of regulatory T cells in long-lasting Graves disease. Sequencing libraries for TCR beta were prepared with iRepertoire HTBI primers and Arm-PCR of CDR3 regions. A single record per CDR3 protein comes from TCRdb applying MiXCR to the multiplex PCR reads. Of about 430,000 distinct CDR3 sequences listed, 14% to 15% are singletons. The same sample was also studied in work on T cells in Graves' hyperthyroidism and ophthalmopathy.

The source was peripheral blood mononuclear cells (PBMCs), collected at new diagnosis, from a patient treated with antithyroid drugs. The clonotype was recovered from a woman in her forties with Graves disease.

The CDR3 here is CASSDDSAHYGYTF. The DNA for the CDR3 is TGTGCCAGCAGTGATGACTCAGCCCACTATGGCTACACCTTC. The genes are TRBV2 and TRBJ1-2; D is undetermined. V lost 3 bases and J 3 bases, leaving 11 bases between the germline ends. The CDR3 contains 14 residues. Germline V gene sequence: CDR1 SNHLY, CDR2 FYNNEI.